The clone carrying this TCR beta chain was detected a few times. What it recognizes is unknown. These data belong to a study of regulatory T cells in long-lasting Graves disease. HTBI primers from iRepertoire and Arm-PCR of CDR3 regions yielded the TCR beta libraries. Per the original data handling: Identification yielded approximately 66 TRBV and around 15 TRBJ segments across samples. TCRdb recomputed calls from the multiplex PCR reads with MiXCR, one row per CDR3 protein. TCRdb's processing, not the study's, gives the V and J calls here. The sample carries around 400,000 distinct CDR3 sequences, around 23% recorded once. Time point meaning: persistent/refractory GD, antithyroid drugs over 5 years with positive TRAb. PBMC RNA was the source of the TCR library. The collection involved drawing roughly 10 milliliters of peripheral blood into EDTA tubes. Findings and caveats of the study: The study found TRBV28, TRBJ1-2 and TRBJ2-5 favored in persistent disease.

Germline V gene lookup returns CDR1 ENHRY and CDR2 SYGVKD. The CDR3 spans 14 residues. V was cut by 1 base and J by 8 bases, with 14 bases left in between. This chain uses TRBV10-3 with TRBJ1-1; D ambiguous. The sequences come from peripheral blood mononuclear cells (PBMCs), collected when the disease was refractory, from a patient treated with antithyroid drugs. The receptor was isolated from a female donor with Graves disease. The CDR3 nucleotides are TGTGCCATCAGTGAGTTTAACAGCTTAATCGAAGCTTTCTTT. Amino acids: CAISEFNSLIEAFF.